This T cell receptor (beta chain) was retrieved from a study of cytotoxic CD8 clonotypes in ibrutinib-treated CLL. Broader study findings: Clonality went up at the time of ibrutinib response, stayed stable in sustained remission, and later dropped back toward its baseline level at progression. While tracking circulating CD8+ T-cell counts, baseline clonality exceeded that of age-matched healthy donors.

This clone was seen a handful of times. Its target is not known. The CDR3 has 13 residues. Trimming left V 6 bases short and J 4 bases short, with 10 bases between. Germline values: CDR1 SGHDN, CDR2 FVKESK. Method: immunoSEQ multiplex PCR; TCRdb's copy keeps in-frame clones and lacks some. Among approximately 46,000 clones listed, nearly 70% were seen once. This sequence was found in a human donor with chronic lymphocytic leukemia. The specimen comprised PBMCs, sampled after 12 months of ibrutinib treatment. The rearrangement uses TRBV14 and TRBJ2-1; D is uncertain. This CDR3 reads CASSGSPYNEQFF. For the CDR3, the DNA is TGTGCCAGCAGTGGCAGCCCTTACAATGAGCAGTTCTTC.